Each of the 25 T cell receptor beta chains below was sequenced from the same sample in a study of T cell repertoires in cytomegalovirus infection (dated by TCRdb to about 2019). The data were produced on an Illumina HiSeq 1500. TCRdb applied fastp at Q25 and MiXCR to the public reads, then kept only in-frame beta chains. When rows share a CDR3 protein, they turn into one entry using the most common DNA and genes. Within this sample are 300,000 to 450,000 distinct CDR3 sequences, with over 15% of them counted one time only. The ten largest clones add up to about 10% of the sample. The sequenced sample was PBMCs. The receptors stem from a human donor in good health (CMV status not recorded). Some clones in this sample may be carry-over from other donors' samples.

CDR3 residues: CASSQGVGPEAFF. The CDR3 DNA reads as TGTGCCAGCAGCCAAGGAGTAGGGCCAGAAGCTTTCTTT. The chain couples TRBV3-1 to TRBJ1-1; D is ambiguous. This CDR3 has 13 amino acids. Trimming stripped 1 base from V and 8 bases from J, with 11 bases between. Per germline, CDR1 LGHDT and CDR2 YNNKEL (reference sequence).

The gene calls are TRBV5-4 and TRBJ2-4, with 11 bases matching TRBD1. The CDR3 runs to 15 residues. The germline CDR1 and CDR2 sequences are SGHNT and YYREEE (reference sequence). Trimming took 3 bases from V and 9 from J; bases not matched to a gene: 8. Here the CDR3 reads CASSWTGGTPGIQYF. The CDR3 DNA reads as TGTGCCAGCAGCTGGACAGGGGGCACGCCAGGCATTCAGTACTTC.

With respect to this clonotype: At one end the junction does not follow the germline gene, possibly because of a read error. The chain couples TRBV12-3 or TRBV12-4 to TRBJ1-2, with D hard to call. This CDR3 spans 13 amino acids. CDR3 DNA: TGTGCCAGCAGACTTCAGGACCTCTATGGCTACAACTTC. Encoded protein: CASRLQDLYGYNF.

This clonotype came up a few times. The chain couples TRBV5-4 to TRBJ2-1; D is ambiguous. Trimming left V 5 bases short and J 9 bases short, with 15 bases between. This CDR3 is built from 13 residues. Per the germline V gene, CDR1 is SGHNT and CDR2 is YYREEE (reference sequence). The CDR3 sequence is CASRQIERTEQFF. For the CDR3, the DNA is TGTGCCAGCAGGCAAATAGAGAGGACTGAGCAGTTCTTC. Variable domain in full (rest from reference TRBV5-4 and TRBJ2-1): ETGVTQSPTHLIKTRGQQVTLRCSSQSGHNTVSWYQQALGQGPQFIFQYYREEENGRGNFPPRFSGLQFPNYSSELNVNALELDDSALYLCASRQIERTEQFFGPGTRLTVL.

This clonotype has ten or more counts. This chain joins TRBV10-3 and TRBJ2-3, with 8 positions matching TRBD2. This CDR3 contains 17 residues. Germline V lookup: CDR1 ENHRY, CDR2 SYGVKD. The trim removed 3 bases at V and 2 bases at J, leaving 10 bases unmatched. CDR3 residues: CAISDRSGGQHTDTQYF. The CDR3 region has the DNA TGTGCCATCAGTGACCGGAGCGGGGGCCAGCACACAGATACGCAGTATTTT.

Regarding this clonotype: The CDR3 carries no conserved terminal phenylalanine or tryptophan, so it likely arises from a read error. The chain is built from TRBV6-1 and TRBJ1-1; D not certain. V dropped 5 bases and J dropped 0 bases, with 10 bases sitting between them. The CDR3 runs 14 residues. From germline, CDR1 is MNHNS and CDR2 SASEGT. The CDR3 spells CASSYIPMNTEAFY. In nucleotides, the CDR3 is TGTGCCAGCAGTTATATCCCCATGAACACTGAAGCTTTCTAT.

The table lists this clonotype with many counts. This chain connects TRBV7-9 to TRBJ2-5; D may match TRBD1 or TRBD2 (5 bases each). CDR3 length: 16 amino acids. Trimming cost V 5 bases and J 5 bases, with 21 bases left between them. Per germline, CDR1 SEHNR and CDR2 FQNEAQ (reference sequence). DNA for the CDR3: TGTGCCAGCAGCCCCCCCGGGACGGGTCTTCGTGAGACCCAGTACTTC. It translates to CASSPPGTGLRETQYF.

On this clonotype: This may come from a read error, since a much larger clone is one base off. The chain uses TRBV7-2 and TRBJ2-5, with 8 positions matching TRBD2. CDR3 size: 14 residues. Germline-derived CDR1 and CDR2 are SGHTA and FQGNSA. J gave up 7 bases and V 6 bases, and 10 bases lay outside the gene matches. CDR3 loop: CASRILAGCGTQYF. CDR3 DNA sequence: TGTGCCAGCAGGATCTTAGCGGGGTGTGGGACCCAGTACTTC.

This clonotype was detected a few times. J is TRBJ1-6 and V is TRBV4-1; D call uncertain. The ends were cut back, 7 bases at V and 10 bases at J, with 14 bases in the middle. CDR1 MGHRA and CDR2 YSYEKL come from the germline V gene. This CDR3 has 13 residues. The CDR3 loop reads CASNDLFGSPLHF. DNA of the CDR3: TGCGCCAGCAACGACCTCTTTGGGTCACCCCTCCACTTT.

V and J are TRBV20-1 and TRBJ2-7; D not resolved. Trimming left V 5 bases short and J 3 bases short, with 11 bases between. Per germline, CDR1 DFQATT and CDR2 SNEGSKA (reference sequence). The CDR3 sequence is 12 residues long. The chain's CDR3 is CSALYSSYEQYF. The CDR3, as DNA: TGCAGTGCTTTATATAGCAGCTACGAGCAGTACTTC.

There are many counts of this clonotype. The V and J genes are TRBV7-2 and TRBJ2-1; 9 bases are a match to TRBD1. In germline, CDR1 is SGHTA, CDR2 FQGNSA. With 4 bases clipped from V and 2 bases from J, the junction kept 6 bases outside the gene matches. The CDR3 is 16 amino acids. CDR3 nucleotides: TGTGCCAGCAGCTACGACCGGGACAGGGCCTACAATGAGCAGTTCTTC. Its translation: CASSYDRDRAYNEQFF. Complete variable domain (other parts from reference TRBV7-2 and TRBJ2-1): GAGVSQSPSNKVTEKGKDVELRCDPISGHTALYWYRQSLGQGLEFLIYFQGNSAPDKSGLPSDRFSAERTGGSVSTLTIQRTQQEDSAVYLCASSYDRDRAYNEQFFGPGTRLTVL.

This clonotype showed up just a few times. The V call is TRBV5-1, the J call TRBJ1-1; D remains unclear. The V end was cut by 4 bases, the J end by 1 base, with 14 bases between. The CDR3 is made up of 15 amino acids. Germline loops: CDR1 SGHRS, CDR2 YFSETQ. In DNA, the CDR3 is TGCGCCAGCAGCCCGGGCGCTACATCGAACACTGAAGCTTTCTTT. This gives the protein CASSPGATSNTEAFF. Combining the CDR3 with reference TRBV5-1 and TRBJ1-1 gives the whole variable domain KAGVTQTPRYLIKTRGQQVTLSCSPISGHRSVSWYQQTPGQGLQFLFEYFSETQRNKGNFPGRFSGRQFSNSRSEMNVSTLELGDSALYLCASSPGATSNTEAFFGQGTRLTVV.

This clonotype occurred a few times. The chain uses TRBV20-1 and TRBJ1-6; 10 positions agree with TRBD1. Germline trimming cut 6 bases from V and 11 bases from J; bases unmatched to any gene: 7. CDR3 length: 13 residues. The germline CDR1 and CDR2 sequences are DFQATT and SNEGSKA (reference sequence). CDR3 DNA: TGCAGTGCCCGGGACAGGGGAGCGGCACCCCTCCACTTT. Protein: CSARDRGAAPLHF.

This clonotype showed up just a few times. DNA of the CDR3: TGTGCCAGCAGTGGCCCCCAAAGGCAGCCCCAGCATTTT. Translating gives CASSGPQRQPQHF. The V and J genes are TRBV2 and TRBJ1-5; D uncertain. CDR1 is SNHLY, CDR2 FYNNEI, per germline. The CDR3 covers 13 residues. Trimming took off 4 bases at V and 7 bases at J, with 11 bases between the two ends.

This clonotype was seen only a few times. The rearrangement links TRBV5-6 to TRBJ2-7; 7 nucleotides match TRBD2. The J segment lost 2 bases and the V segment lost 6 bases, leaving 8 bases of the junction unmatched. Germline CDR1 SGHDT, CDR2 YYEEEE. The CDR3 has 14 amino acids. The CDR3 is CASTFGGVAYEQYF. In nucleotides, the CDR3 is TGTGCCAGCACCTTTGGGGGGGTTGCCTACGAGCAGTACTTC.

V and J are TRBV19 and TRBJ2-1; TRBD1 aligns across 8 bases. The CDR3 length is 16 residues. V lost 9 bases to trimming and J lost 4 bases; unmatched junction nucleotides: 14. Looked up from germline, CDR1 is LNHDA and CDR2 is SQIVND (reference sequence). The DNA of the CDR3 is TGTGCCAGCCGAATGGTAGGGACAGGCTCTTACAATGAGCAGTTCTTC. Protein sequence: CASRMVGTGSYNEQFF.

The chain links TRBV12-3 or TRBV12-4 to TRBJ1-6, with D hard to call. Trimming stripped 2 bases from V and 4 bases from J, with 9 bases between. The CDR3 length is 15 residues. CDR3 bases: TGTGCCAGCAGTTTACGGGGAGCTTATAATTCACCCCTCCACTTT. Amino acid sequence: CASSLRGAYNSPLHF.

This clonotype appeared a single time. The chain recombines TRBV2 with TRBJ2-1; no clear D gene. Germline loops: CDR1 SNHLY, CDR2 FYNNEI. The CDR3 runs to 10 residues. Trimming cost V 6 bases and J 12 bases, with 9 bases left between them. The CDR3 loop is CASSGRVQFF. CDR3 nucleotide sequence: TGTGCCAGCAGCGGACGGGTGCAGTTCTTC.

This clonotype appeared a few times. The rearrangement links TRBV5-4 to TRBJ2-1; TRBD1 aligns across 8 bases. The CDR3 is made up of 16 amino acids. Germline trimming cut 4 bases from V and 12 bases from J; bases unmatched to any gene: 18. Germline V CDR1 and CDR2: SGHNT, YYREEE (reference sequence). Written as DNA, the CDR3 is TGTGCCAGCAGCCCCGAGGGAGCGCAGGCTACAGGGGGGCAGTTCTTC. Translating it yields CASSPEGAQATGGQFF. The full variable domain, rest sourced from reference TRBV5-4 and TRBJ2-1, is ETGVTQSPTHLIKTRGQQVTLRCSSQSGHNTVSWYQQALGQGPQFIFQYYREEENGRGNFPPRFSGLQFPNYSSELNVNALELDDSALYLCASSPEGAQATGGQFFGPGTRLTVL.

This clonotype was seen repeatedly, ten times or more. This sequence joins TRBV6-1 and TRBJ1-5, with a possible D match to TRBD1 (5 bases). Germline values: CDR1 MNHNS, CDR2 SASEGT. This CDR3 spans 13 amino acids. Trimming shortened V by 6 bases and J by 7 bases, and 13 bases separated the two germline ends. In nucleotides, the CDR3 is TGTGCCAGCAGAGGGGAGCTCGGACAGCCCCAGCATTTT. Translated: CASRGELGQPQHF.

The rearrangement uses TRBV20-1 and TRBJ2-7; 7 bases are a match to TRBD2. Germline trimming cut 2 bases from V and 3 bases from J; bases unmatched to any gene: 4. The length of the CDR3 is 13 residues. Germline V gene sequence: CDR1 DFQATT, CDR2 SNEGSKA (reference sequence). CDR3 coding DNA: TGCAGTGCTAGAATGGCTAGCGGCTACGAGCAGTACTTC. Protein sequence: CSARMASGYEQYF.

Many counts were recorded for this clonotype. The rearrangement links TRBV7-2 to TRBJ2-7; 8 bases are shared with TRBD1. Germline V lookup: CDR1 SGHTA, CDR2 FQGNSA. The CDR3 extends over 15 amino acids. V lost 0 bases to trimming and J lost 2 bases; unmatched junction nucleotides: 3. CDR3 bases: TGTGCCAGCAGCTTAGCTACAGGGGGGACCTACGAGCAGTACTTC. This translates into CASSLATGGTYEQYF.

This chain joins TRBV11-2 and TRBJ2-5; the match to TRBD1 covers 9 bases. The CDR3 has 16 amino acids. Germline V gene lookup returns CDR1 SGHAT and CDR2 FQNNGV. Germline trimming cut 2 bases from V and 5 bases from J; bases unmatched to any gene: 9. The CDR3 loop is CASSLRTGGGWETQYF. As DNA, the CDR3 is TGTGCCAGCAGCTTAAGAACAGGGGGCGGATGGGAGACCCAGTACTTC.

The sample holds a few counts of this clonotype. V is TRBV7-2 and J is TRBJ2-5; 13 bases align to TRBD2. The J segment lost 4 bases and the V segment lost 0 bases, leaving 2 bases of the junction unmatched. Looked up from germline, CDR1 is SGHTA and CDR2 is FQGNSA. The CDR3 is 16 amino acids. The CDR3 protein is CASSLALAGGRETQYF. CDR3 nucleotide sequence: TGTGCCAGCAGCTTAGCACTAGCGGGGGGGCGAGAGACCCAGTACTTC.

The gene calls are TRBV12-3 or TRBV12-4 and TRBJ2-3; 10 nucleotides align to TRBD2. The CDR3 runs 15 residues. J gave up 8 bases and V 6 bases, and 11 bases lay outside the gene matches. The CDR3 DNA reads TGTGCCAGCAGCTCACTAGCGGGGAGTGGAGCTACGCAGTATTTT. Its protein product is CASSSLAGSGATQYF.